The source of this TCR beta chain is a study of cytomegalovirus exposure and HLA in healthy donors. The PCR contained 60 Vbeta and 13 Jbeta primers. Data came from immunoSEQ multiplex PCR; TCRdb stores just in-frame clones and leaves some out. The data show about 86,000 clones, 70% to 85% seen once. Germline CDR1 reads MDHEN; CDR2 reads SYDVKM. Trimming removed 7 bases from V and 3 bases from J, with 15 bases in between. The CDR3 has 14 amino acids. V gene TRBV28 combines with J gene TRBJ1-1; D unresolved. Sequencing input: PBMCs. The sequence was collected from a man aged 55 to 70 in good health and CMV-seronegative. As DNA, the CDR3 is TGTGCCAGCATCCGGGCATCGGGGTACACTGAAGCTTTCTTT. Protein sequence: CASIRASGYTEAFF.